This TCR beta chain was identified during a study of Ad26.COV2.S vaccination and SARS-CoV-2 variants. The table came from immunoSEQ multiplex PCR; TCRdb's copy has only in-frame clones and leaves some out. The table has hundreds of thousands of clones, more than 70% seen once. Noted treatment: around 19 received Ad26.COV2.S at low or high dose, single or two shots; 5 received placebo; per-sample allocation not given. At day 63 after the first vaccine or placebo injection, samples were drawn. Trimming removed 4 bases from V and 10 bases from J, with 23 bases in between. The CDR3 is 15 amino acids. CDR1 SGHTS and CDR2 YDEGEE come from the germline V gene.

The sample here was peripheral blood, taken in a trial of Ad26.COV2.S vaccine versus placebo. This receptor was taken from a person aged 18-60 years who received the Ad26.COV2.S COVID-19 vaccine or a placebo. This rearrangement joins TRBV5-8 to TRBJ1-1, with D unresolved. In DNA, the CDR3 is TGTGCCAGCAGCCCCTTTTTCCAGTCGGATGATGGAGCTTTCTTT. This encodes CASSPFFQSDDGAFF.